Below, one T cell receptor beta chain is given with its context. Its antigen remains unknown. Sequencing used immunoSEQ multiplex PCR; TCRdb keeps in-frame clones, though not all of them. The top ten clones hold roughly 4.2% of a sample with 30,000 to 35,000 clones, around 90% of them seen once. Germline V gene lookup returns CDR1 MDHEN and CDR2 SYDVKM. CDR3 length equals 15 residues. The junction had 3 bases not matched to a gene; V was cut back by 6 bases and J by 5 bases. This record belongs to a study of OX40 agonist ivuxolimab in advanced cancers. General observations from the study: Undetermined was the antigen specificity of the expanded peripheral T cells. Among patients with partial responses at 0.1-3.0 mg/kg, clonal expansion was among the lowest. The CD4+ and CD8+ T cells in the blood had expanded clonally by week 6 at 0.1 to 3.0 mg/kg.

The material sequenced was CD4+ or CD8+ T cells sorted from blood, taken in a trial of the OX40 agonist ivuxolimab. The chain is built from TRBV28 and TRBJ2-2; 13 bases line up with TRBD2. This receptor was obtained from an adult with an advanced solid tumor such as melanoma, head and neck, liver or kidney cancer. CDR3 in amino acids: CASRPGLAGTGELFF. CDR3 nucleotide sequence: TGTGCCAGCAGGCCGGGACTAGCGGGAACCGGGGAGCTGTTTTTT.